These 4 T cell receptor beta chains share one sample of origin, sequenced in a study of T cell responses to AZD1222 COVID-19 vaccine. Sequenced by immunoSEQ multiplex PCR; TCRdb stores in-frame clones only, minus some. Among 130,000 or so clones listed, 80% to 90% were seen once. The sample was peripheral blood, taken on day 0 of AZD1222 vaccination. These receptors were taken from an adult in good health.

Comments on this clone: A far larger clone is off by one base, so a read error is likely. This chain joins TRBV7-2 and TRBJ2-7; the D gene is possibly TRBD1 (6 bases). With 1 base removed from V and 3 bases from J, the gap between germline ends came to 7 bases. Per germline, CDR1 SGHTA and CDR2 FQGNSA. The CDR3 length is 13 residues. CDR3 DNA: TGTGCCAGCAGCTTAGAACAGGGCTACGAGCAGTACTTC. Its translation: CASSLEQGYEQYF.

This chain uses TRBV21-1 with TRBJ1-1. TRBV21-1 is a pseudogene locus. The CDR3 contains 13 residues. CDR3 loop: CASSKASDTEAFF. Here the CDR3 DNA reads TGTGCCAGCAGCAAAGCCTCGGACACTGAAGCTTTCTTT.

The CDR3: CSASSSGSSTDTQYF. CDR3 nucleotides: TGCAGTGCTAGTTCCAGCGGATCGAGCACAGATACGCAGTATTTT. The J gene is TRBJ2-3, the V gene TRBV20-1, with D tentatively TRBD2 (5 bases). With 3 bases removed from V and 0 bases from J, the gap between germline ends came to 13 bases. The V gene's germline CDR1 is DFQATT and CDR2 SNEGSKA (reference sequence). CDR3 size: 15 residues.

V usage is TRBV2 and J usage is TRBJ1-2; D not resolved. The V gene's germline CDR1 is SNHLY and CDR2 FYNNEI. The V gene lost 6 bases and the J gene lost 4 bases, with 9 bases spanning the gap. The CDR3 totals 12 residues. CDR3 protein: CASRGGVYGYTF. DNA of the CDR3: TGTGCCAGCAGGGGCGGGGTCTATGGCTACACCTTC.